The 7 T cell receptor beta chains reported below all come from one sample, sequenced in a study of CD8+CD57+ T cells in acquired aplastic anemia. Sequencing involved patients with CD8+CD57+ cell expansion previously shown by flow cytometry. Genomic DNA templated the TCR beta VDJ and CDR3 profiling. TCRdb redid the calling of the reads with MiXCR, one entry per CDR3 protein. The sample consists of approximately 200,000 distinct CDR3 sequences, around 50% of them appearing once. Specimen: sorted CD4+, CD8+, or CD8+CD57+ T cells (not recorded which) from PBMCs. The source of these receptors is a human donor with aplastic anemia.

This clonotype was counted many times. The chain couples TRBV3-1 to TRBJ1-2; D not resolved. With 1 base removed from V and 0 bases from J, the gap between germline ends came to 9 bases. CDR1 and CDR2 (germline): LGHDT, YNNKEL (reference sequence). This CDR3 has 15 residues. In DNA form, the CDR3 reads TGTGCCAGCAGCCAAGGGAGTGCTTCTAACTATGGCTACACCTTC. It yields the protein CASSQGSASNYGYTF.

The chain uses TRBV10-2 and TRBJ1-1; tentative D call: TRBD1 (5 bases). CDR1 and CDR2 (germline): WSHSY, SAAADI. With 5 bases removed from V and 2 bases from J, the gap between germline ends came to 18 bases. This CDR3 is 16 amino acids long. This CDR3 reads CASSPLAGDVNTEAFF. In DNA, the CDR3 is TGCGCCAGCAGTCCCCTAGCGGGGGATGTCAACACTGAAGCTTTCTTT.

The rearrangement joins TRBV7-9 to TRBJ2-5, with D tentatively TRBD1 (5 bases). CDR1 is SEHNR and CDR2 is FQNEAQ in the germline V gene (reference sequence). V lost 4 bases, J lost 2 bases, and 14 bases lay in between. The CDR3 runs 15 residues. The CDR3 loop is CASSSQRTQQETQYF. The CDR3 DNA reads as TGTGCCAGCAGCTCCCAGAGGACACAACAAGAGACCCAGTACTTC.

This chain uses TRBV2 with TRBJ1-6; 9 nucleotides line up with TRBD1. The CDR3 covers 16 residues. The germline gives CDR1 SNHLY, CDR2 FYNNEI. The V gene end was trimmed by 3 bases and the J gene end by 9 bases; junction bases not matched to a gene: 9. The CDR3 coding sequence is TGTGCCAGCAGTGATACTCAGGGACAGGGCGGTTCACCCCTCCACTTT. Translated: CASSDTQGQGGSPLHF.

The CDR3 sequence: CASSRGGVGGYTF. The DNA of the CDR3 is TGTGCCAGCAGTCGAGGGGGGGTTGGTGGCTACACCTTC. The chain combines TRBV2 with TRBJ1-2, with a possible D match to TRBD1 (6 bases). V gave up 5 bases and J gave up 7 bases, with 14 bases separating them. CDR1 and CDR2 from the germline V gene are SNHLY and FYNNEI. The CDR3 sequence is 13 residues long.

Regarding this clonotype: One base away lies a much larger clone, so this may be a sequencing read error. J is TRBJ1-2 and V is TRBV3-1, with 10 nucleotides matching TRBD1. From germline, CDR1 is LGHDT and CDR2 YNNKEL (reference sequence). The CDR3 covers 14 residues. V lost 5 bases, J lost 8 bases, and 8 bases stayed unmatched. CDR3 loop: CASSGGQGSGGYTF. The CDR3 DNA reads TGTGCCAGCAGCGGGGGACAGGGGTCCGGAGGCTACACCTTC.

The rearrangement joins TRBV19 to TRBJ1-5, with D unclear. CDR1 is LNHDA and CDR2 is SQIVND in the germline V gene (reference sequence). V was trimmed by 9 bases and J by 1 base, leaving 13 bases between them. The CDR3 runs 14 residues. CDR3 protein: CASSLYGSNQPQHF. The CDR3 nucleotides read TGTGCCAGCAGCTTATACGGAAGCAATCAGCCCCAGCATTTT.